A selection of T cell receptor beta chains follows, all from one sample in a study of T cell responses to AZD1222 COVID-19 vaccine. Generated by immunoSEQ multiplex PCR, the TCRdb table keeps only in-frame clones and is missing some. The table has more than 100,000 clones, around 92% seen once. The sequencing used peripheral blood, collected on day 0 of AZD1222 vaccination. The receptor set was obtained from an adult in good health. CDR3s include the opening cysteine and the closing phenylalanine or tryptophan. The order of the fields is V gene, J gene, D gene, clone size, CDR3 protein, CDR3 DNA. D genes are given only for firm matches. Clone size is given for some rows only: seen once, a few or many times, or a class if the clone is expanded.

v_call: TRBV7-6; j_call: TRBJ1-1; d_call: NA; clone_size: NA; cdr3_aa: CASSKGVNTEAFF; cdr3_nt: TGTGCCAGCAGTAAGGGGGTGAACACTGAAGCTTTCTTT
v_call: TRBV30; j_call: TRBJ1-5; d_call: TRBD1; clone_size: NA; cdr3_aa: CAWSVGQGGNQPQHF; cdr3_nt: TGTGCCTGGAGCGTCGGACAGGGGGGCAATCAGCCCCAGCATTTT
v_call: TRBV5-4; j_call: TRBJ1-6; d_call: NA; clone_size: NA; cdr3_aa: CASSLGPNSPLHF; cdr3_nt: TGTGCCAGCAGCTTGGGTCCCAATTCACCCCTCCACTTT
v_call: TRBV6-5; j_call: TRBJ2-1; d_call: TRBD2; clone_size: NA; cdr3_aa: CAVQREGRGDEQFF; cdr3_nt: TGTGCCGTACAGCGGGAGGGCCGGGGAGATGAGCAGTTCTTC
v_call: TRBV9; j_call: TRBJ1-3; d_call: TRBD1; clone_size: NA; cdr3_aa: CASTTGGSGNTIYF; cdr3_nt: TGTGCCAGCACGACAGGGGGGTCTGGAAACACCATATATTTT
v_call: TRBV5-5; j_call: TRBJ2-7; d_call: NA; clone_size: NA; cdr3_aa: CASSIHDSYEQYF; cdr3_nt: TGTGCCAGCAGCATCCACGACTCCTACGAGCAGTACTTC
v_call: TRBV3-1/TRBV3-2; j_call: TRBJ1-1; d_call: NA; clone_size: NA; cdr3_aa: CASSPRGKNTEAFF; cdr3_nt: TGTGCCAGCAGCCCCAGGGGCAAGAACACTGAAGCTTTCTTT
v_call: TRBV10-1; j_call: TRBJ2-7; d_call: NA; clone_size: NA; cdr3_aa: CASSDPRRGSSGEQYF; cdr3_nt: TGCGCCAGCAGTGACCCCAGACGCGGCTCAAGCGGCGAGCAGTACTTC
v_call: TRBV11-3; j_call: TRBJ2-2; d_call: NA; clone_size: NA; cdr3_aa: CASSLDEGPTGELFF; cdr3_nt: TGTGCCAGCAGCTTAGATGAGGGGCCCACCGGGGAGCTGTTTTTT
v_call: TRBV6-5; j_call: TRBJ2-7; d_call: TRBD1; clone_size: few; cdr3_aa: CASSPRGTGVGQYF; cdr3_nt: TGTGCCAGCAGCCCCCGAGGGACAGGGGTGGGGCAGTACTTC
v_call: TRBV7-6; j_call: TRBJ2-1; d_call: TRBD2; clone_size: NA; cdr3_aa: CASSASGTSYNEQFF; cdr3_nt: TGTGCCAGCAGCGCAAGCGGGACCTCCTACAATGAGCAGTTCTTC
v_call: TRBV27; j_call: TRBJ2-3; d_call: NA; clone_size: NA; cdr3_aa: CASSPGLDTQYF; cdr3_nt: TGTGCCAGCAGTCCGGGGTTGGATACGCAGTATTTT
v_call: TRBV28; j_call: TRBJ2-1; d_call: NA; clone_size: NA; cdr3_aa: CASSTYPDSHEQFF; cdr3_nt: TGTGCCAGCAGTACTTATCCGGACTCCCATGAGCAGTTCTTC
v_call: TRBV28; j_call: TRBJ2-7; d_call: TRBD2; clone_size: medium-sized; cdr3_aa: CASRALAGGNYEQYF; cdr3_nt: TGTGCCAGCAGAGCGCTAGCGGGAGGGAATTACGAGCAGTACTTC
v_call: TRBV4-3; j_call: TRBJ2-1; d_call: NA; clone_size: NA; cdr3_aa: CASSRRTMGLPYNEQFF; cdr3_nt: TGCGCCAGCAGCCGCCGAACTATGGGGCTTCCCTACAATGAGCAGTTCTTC
v_call: TRBV6-5; j_call: TRBJ1-1; d_call: NA; clone_size: once; cdr3_aa: CASSTSTVDTEAFF; cdr3_nt: NA
v_call: TRBV18; j_call: TRBJ2-1; d_call: TRBD2; clone_size: NA; cdr3_aa: CASSPPGLAGDNEQFF; cdr3_nt: TGTGCCAGCTCACCACCCGGACTAGCGGGAGACAATGAGCAGTTCTTC
v_call: TRBV11-2; j_call: TRBJ2-3; d_call: TRBD1; clone_size: NA; cdr3_aa: CASSLRQGLSSTDTQYF; cdr3_nt: TGTGCCAGCAGCTTAAGACAGGGTTTATCTAGCACAGATACGCAGTATTTT
v_call: TRBV18; j_call: TRBJ2-6; d_call: TRBD1; clone_size: NA; cdr3_aa: CASSPRQGAQANVLTF; cdr3_nt: TGTGCCAGCTCACCACGCCAGGGGGCCCAGGCCAACGTCCTGACTTTC
v_call: TRBV27; j_call: TRBJ2-1; d_call: TRBD2; clone_size: NA; cdr3_aa: CASMATSVDYNEQFF; cdr3_nt: TGTGCCAGCATGGCGACTAGCGTCGACTACAATGAGCAGTTCTTC
v_call: TRBV5-1; j_call: TRBJ1-1; d_call: NA; clone_size: NA; cdr3_aa: CASSRRESNTEAFF; cdr3_nt: TGCGCCAGCTCGCGACGGGAGTCGAACACTGAAGCTTTCTTT
v_call: TRBV10-2; j_call: TRBJ2-7; d_call: NA; clone_size: once; cdr3_aa: CASASRDRPYEQYF; cdr3_nt: TGCGCCAGCGCCTCACGAGACAGACCCTACGAGCAGTACTTC
v_call: TRBV2; j_call: TRBJ1-6; d_call: NA; clone_size: NA; cdr3_aa: CASREQGSPLHF; cdr3_nt: TGTGCCAGCAGGGAACAGGGTTCACCCCTCCACTTT
v_call: TRBV4-2; j_call: TRBJ1-1; d_call: NA; clone_size: NA; cdr3_aa: CASSPGQYTEAFF; cdr3_nt: TGTGCCAGCAGTCCCGGACAGTACACTGAAGCTTTCTTT
v_call: TRBV28; j_call: TRBJ1-1; d_call: NA; clone_size: NA; cdr3_aa: CASSPPEYTEAFF; cdr3_nt: TGTGCCAGCAGCCCCCCAGAGTACACTGAAGCTTTCTTT
v_call: TRBV11-2; j_call: TRBJ2-2; d_call: NA; clone_size: NA; cdr3_aa: CASSLNTGSAGELFF; cdr3_nt: TGTGCCAGCAGCTTAAATACGGGGAGCGCCGGGGAGCTGTTTTTT
v_call: TRBV4-1; j_call: TRBJ1-1; d_call: TRBD1; clone_size: once; cdr3_aa: CASSQELGRTGRNTEAFF; cdr3_nt: TGCGCCAGCAGCCAAGAGCTCGGGCGGACAGGGAGGAACACTGAAGCTTTCTTT
v_call: TRBV3-1/TRBV3-2; j_call: TRBJ1-1; d_call: NA; clone_size: NA; cdr3_aa: CASSQVGPNTEAFF; cdr3_nt: TGTGCCAGCAGCCAAGTAGGCCCGAACACTGAAGCTTTCTTT
v_call: TRBV27; j_call: TRBJ2-1; d_call: TRBD2; clone_size: NA; cdr3_aa: CASKESGGDEQFF; cdr3_nt: TGTGCCAGCAAGGAGAGCGGGGGGGATGAGCAGTTCTTC
v_call: TRBV5-1; j_call: TRBJ1-2; d_call: TRBD1; clone_size: NA; cdr3_aa: CASSLEGGGGYGYTF; cdr3_nt: TGCGCCAGCAGCTTGGAAGGGGGCGGTGGCTATGGCTACACCTTC
v_call: TRBV30; j_call: TRBJ1-4; d_call: NA; clone_size: NA; cdr3_aa: CAWSSPNEKLFF; cdr3_nt: TGTGCCTGGAGTTCTCCTAATGAAAAACTGTTTTTT
v_call: TRBV1; j_call: TRBJ1-5; d_call: NA; clone_size: NA; cdr3_aa: CTSSQSNRNKNQPQHF; cdr3_nt: TGCACCAGCAGCCAATCCAATAGGAACAAGAATCAGCCCCAGCATTTT
v_call: TRBV9; j_call: TRBJ2-5; d_call: NA; clone_size: NA; cdr3_aa: CASSAPGSGQETQYF; cdr3_nt: TGTGCCAGCAGCGCTCCGGGGAGTGGACAAGAGACCCAGTACTTC
v_call: TRBV24-1; j_call: TRBJ1-2; d_call: NA; clone_size: NA; cdr3_aa: CATRPSADYGYTF; cdr3_nt: TGTGCCACCAGGCCCTCGGCAGACTATGGCTACACCTTC
v_call: TRBV20-1; j_call: TRBJ2-7; d_call: NA; clone_size: NA; cdr3_aa: CSVEAREQYF; cdr3_nt: TGCAGTGTTGAAGCTCGTGAGCAGTACTTC
v_call: TRBV4-3; j_call: TRBJ1-2; d_call: NA; clone_size: NA; cdr3_aa: CASSQDRGGYTF; cdr3_nt: TGCGCCAGCAGCCAAGATAGAGGTGGCTACACCTTC
v_call: TRBV10-3; j_call: TRBJ1-2; d_call: NA; clone_size: NA; cdr3_aa: CAISELTSDGYTF; cdr3_nt: TGTGCCATCAGTGAGCTGACGTCTGATGGCTACACCTTC
v_call: TRBV2; j_call: TRBJ1-4; d_call: TRBD1; clone_size: NA; cdr3_aa: CASRTGGKLFF; cdr3_nt: TGTGCCAGTCGGACAGGCGGAAAACTGTTTTTT
v_call: TRBV7-2; j_call: TRBJ1-3; d_call: NA; clone_size: NA; cdr3_aa: CASTRLSGNTIYF; cdr3_nt: TGTGCCAGCACCAGGCTCTCTGGAAACACCATATATTTT